The sequence of this TCR beta chain was determined in a study of metastatic and nonmetastatic thyroid tumors. Turning to the study itself: For malignant and benign thyroid patients, tumor or nodule tissue and blood were the sources whose repertoires were compared. Findings and limits, study-wide: Benign nodules were reported to have significantly lower TCR beta diversity than malignant thyroid tumors, in blood and tumor.

Original processing notes: Across clinicopathological groups, CDR3 differences served as the basis for building a distant-metastasis classifier for papillary thyroid cancer. Using MiXCR, TCRdb reanalyzed the PCR reads. The V and J calls and clone size are TCRdb's, not the authors'. The sample yields around 30,000 clones, roughly 22% seen once. The V end lost 4 bases, the J end lost 10 bases, and 8 bases lay between the germline ends. The CDR3 totals 10 residues. Germline V gene data show CDR1 as DFQATT and CDR2 as SNEGSKA (reference sequence). In the case of this clone: Its antigen remains unknown.

There were no patients who had received any treatment before thyroid surgery. This receptor was obtained from a male donor with papillary thyroid cancer or a benign thyroid nodule (not recorded which). Some clones in this sample may be carry-over from other donors' samples. The chain has TRBV20-1 and TRBJ2-1; D remains ambiguous. Sequencing input: tumor tissue. The CDR3 protein is CSAILIEQFF. The CDR3 region has the DNA TGCAGTGCTATATTGATAGAGCAGTTCTTC.